Listed below are T cell receptor beta chains from one sample, sequenced in a study of tumor and adjacent non-tumor tissue in lung cancer. Using its own MiXCR run on the multiplex PCR reads, TCRdb lists one record per CDR3 protein. The sample holds about 93,000 distinct CDR3 sequences, around two thirds seen once. The source material was lung tumor tissue. The source of these receptors is a man in his sixties or seventies with non-small cell lung cancer. Each CDR3 is given with its conserved first and last residue. Fields, in order: clone size, D gene, V gene, J gene, CDR3 protein, CDR3 DNA. The D gene is left open where the match is weak. Size values are once, few and many counts, or a class for expanded clones, and some rows have none.

clone_size: NA
d_call: TRBD2
v_call: TRBV5-4
j_call: TRBJ2-3
cdr3_aa: CASSVGLAGGADTQYF
cdr3_nt: TGTGCCAGCAGCGTGGGCCTAGCGGGGGGTGCAGATACGCAGTATTTT

clone_size: NA
d_call: NA
v_call: TRBV30
j_call: TRBJ2-7
cdr3_aa: CACSRNSILYEQYF
cdr3_nt: TGTGCCTGTAGTAGGAACAGCATCCTCTACGAGCAGTACTTC

clone_size: NA
d_call: NA
v_call: TRBV11-2
j_call: TRBJ2-7
cdr3_aa: CASSLDYRDGEQHF
cdr3_nt: TGTGCCAGCAGCTTGGACTACAGGGACGGCGAGCAGCACTTC

clone_size: many
d_call: NA
v_call: TRBV20-1
j_call: TRBJ1-2
cdr3_aa: CSAQAGNERRTGYTF
cdr3_nt: TGCAGTGCTCAGGCCGGGAATGAAAGACGGACCGGCTACACCTTC

clone_size: NA
d_call: NA
v_call: TRBV5-1
j_call: TRBJ2-5
cdr3_aa: CASSLWGTGRETQYF
cdr3_nt: TGCGCCAGCAGCTTGTGGGGAACAGGGCGAGAGACCCAGTACTTC

clone_size: few
d_call: TRBD2
v_call: TRBV14
j_call: TRBJ2-7
cdr3_aa: CASSQDSRTSESYEQYF
cdr3_nt: TGTGCCAGCAGCCAAGATTCCCGGACTAGCGAGAGCTACGAGCAGTACTTC

clone_size: NA
d_call: NA
v_call: TRBV6-7
j_call: TRBJ1-2
cdr3_aa: CASSYIRRGYTF
cdr3_nt: TGTGCCAGCAGTTACATTAGGAGAGGTTACACATTC

clone_size: NA
d_call: NA
v_call: TRBV4-1
j_call: TRBJ2-7
cdr3_aa: CVSSQACGLGYEQYF
cdr3_nt: TGCGTCAGCAGCCAAGCATGTGGGTTAGGATACGAGCAGTACTTC

clone_size: many
d_call: NA
v_call: TRBV10-2
j_call: TRBJ2-7
cdr3_aa: CASSGTSYEQYF
cdr3_nt: TGCGCCAGCAGCGGCACCTCCTACGAGCAGTACTTC

clone_size: NA
d_call: NA
v_call: TRBV4-2
j_call: TRBJ2-3
cdr3_aa: CASSQACRSGLDTQYF
cdr3_nt: TGTGCCAGCAGCCAAGCCTGCAGGAGCGGGCTTGATACGCAGTATTTT

clone_size: once
d_call: NA
v_call: TRBV7-9
j_call: TRBJ1-5
cdr3_aa: CANSLTLGGQAGNQPQHF
cdr3_nt: TGTGCCAACAGCTTAACGTTGGGTGGGCAGGCTGGCAATCAGCCCCAGCATTTT